The rows below give T cell receptor beta chains drawn from one sample of a study of blood T cell repertoires in COVID-19. Libraries were prepared by immunoSEQ multiplex PCR; TCRdb keeps only in-frame clonotypes and omits some of them. The profile covers 200,000 to 250,000 clones, with approximately 85% appearing a single time and around 2.5% taken by the ten largest. Sequenced material: peripheral blood. The origin of the receptors is a woman aged 70-85 years with COVID-19, enrolled during active disease. Both conserved end residues are part of each CDR3. The order of the fields is D gene, J gene, clone size, V gene, CDR3 DNA, CDR3 protein. The D gene is left open where the match is weak. The listing skips clone size in some rows; elsewhere it reads once, few, many or a size class.

TRBD1 | TRBJ1-5 | NA | TRBV9 | TGTGCCAGCAGCTCACAGGGGGTCGGCCAGCCCCAGCATTTT | CASSSQGVGQPQHF
NA | TRBJ2-2 | NA | TRBV2 | TGTGCCAGCAGTGACGCTCGGCGGCGGAACACCGGGGAGCTGTTTTTT | CASSDARRRNTGELFF
NA | TRBJ1-1 | NA | TRBV7-8 | TGTGCCAGCAGCTTAAGTGAGCCTACTGAAGCTTTCTTT | CASSLSEPTEAFF
NA | TRBJ1-1 | NA | TRBV11-2 | TGTGCCAGCAGCTTTCCGATAGGGGAGGTGTCTGAAGCTTTCTTT | CASSFPIGEVSEAFF
NA | TRBJ1-5 | NA | TRBV5-1 | TGCGCCAGCAGCTTGGGCCCGACGGGGAGCAATCAGCCCCAGCATTTT | CASSLGPTGSNQPQHF
NA | TRBJ2-1 | medium-sized | TRBV12-3/TRBV12-4 | TGTGCCAGCAACACCACCCCTCAGTTCTTC | CASNTTPQFF
NA | TRBJ1-6 | NA | TRBV7-2 | TGTGCCAGCAGCTTATCCACCGCGGGGGATTCACCCCTCCACTTT | CASSLSTAGDSPLHF
TRBD1 | TRBJ1-1 | once | TRBV6-6 | TGTGCCAGCAGACTAGACAGGGGGTCGGCCCGAGCTGAAGCTTTCTTT | CASRLDRGSARAEAFF
TRBD1 | TRBJ1-6 | few | TRBV5-1 | TGCGCCAGCAGCCGTACACAGGGGCGGTCACCCCTCCACTTT | CASSRTQGRSPLHF
NA | TRBJ2-3 | NA | TRBV18 | TGTGCCAGCTCACCAGGGGCCGCCGACACAGATACGCAGTATTTT | CASSPGAADTDTQYF
NA | TRBJ1-4 | NA | TRBV6-1 | TGTGCCAGCAGTCCCCGGGGTGTTGGAGAAAAACTGTTTTTT | CASSPRGVGEKLFF
NA | TRBJ1-2 | NA | TRBV7-2 | TGTGCCAGCAACCGGGACTACCAGGGACCTTATGGCTACACCTTC | CASNRDYQGPYGYTF
TRBD2 | TRBJ2-2 | once | TRBV7-2 | TGTGCCAGCAGCTTAGGGGTGGGAGGGCCCGTCGGGGAGCTGTTTTTT | CASSLGVGGPVGELFF
TRBD1 | TRBJ2-7 | NA | TRBV2 | TGTGCCAGCAGTGGGGCCGGGACAGGGGGCTGGGAGCAGTACTTC | CASSGAGTGGWEQYF
TRBD1 | TRBJ1-4 | NA | TRBV7-9 | TGTGCCAGCAGCCCCCCGGGGGACAGCCGAAATGAAAAACTGTTTTTT | CASSPPGDSRNEKLFF
NA | TRBJ2-5 | NA | TRBV4-2 | TGTGCCAGCAGCCAAGTCGAGGTGGGAGAGACCCAGTACTTC | CASSQVEVGETQYF
TRBD1 | TRBJ1-2 | few | TRBV19 | TGTGCCAGTAGCGGGACAGGCGTCTATGGCTACACCTTC | CASSGTGVYGYTF
TRBD2 | TRBJ2-5 | NA | TRBV7-6 | TGTGCCAGCAGCTTAGGCACGGGGGGGAGAGCTAGCGGGAGGGCCCGAGAGACCCAGTACTTC | CASSLGTGGRASGRARETQYF
NA | TRBJ1-2 | NA | TRBV2 | TGTGCCAGCAGTGAAGGGGAGCGCCAGAACTATGGCTACACCTTC | CASSEGERQNYGYTF
TRBD1 | TRBJ1-2 | once | TRBV7-2 | TGTGCCAGCAGCTCGGGACAGGGTGATGGCTACACCTTC | CASSSGQGDGYTF
NA | TRBJ1-3 | NA | TRBV7-2 | TGTGCCAGCAGCTGGCGACCGGGAGACGGAAACACCATATATTTT | CASSWRPGDGNTIYF
NA | TRBJ2-3 | NA | TRBV3-1/TRBV3-2 | TGTGCCAGCAGGTCATCGGGGGAGACGCAGTATTTT | CASRSSGETQYF
NA | TRBJ2-1 | NA | TRBV11-2 | TGTGCCAGCAGCCCTTTCGGGGGTGGATACAATGAGCAGTTCTTC | CASSPFGGGYNEQFF
NA | TRBJ1-2 | NA | TRBV5-1 | TGCGCCAGCAGCTTGGGGACATCTACCTATGGCTACACCTTC | CASSLGTSTYGYTF
NA | TRBJ1-2 | NA | TRBV9 | TGTGCCAGCAGCGTAGGGGCTCCGAGGGGGTCTGGCTACACCTTC | CASSVGAPRGSGYTF
TRBD1 | TRBJ2-3 | NA | TRBV5-1 | TGCGCCAGCAGCTACACGACAGGGGTACTCACAGATACGCAGTATTTT | CASSYTTGVLTDTQYF
NA | TRBJ2-2 | NA | TRBV7-2 | TGTGCCAGCAGCTACAAGGGGCGAATCACCGGGGAGCTGTTTTTT | CASSYKGRITGELFF
TRBD2 | TRBJ2-4 | once | TRBV4-1 | TGCGCCAGCAGCCAAGTAGTGAGTAGCGGGAGCAGGGGCATTCAGTACTTC | CASSQVVSSGSRGIQYF
TRBD2 | TRBJ2-2 | NA | TRBV7-2 | TGTGCCAGCAGCCCACGTGCGGGGGAGACCGGGGAGCTGTTTTTT | CASSPRAGETGELFF
NA | TRBJ1-2 | NA | TRBV15 | TGTGCCACCAGCAGAGATTTCGGGGAGGAGGGCTACACCTTC | CATSRDFGEEGYTF
NA | TRBJ2-3 | NA | TRBV7-8 | TGTGCCAGCAGCTTAACAGCCACAGATACGCAGTATTTT | CASSLTATDTQYF
TRBD2 | TRBJ2-3 | NA | TRBV7-2 | TGTGCCAGCAGCTCTCAAAGCATGGCGGGGGGGACAGATACGCAGTATTTT | CASSSQSMAGGTDTQYF
NA | TRBJ1-1 | NA | TRBV5-1 | TGCGCCAGCAGCTCTGAAGGCGGGAACACTGAAGCTTTCTTT | CASSSEGGNTEAFF
TRBD1 | TRBJ1-4 | NA | TRBV5-4 | TGTGCCAGCAGCTTGGCCAAGGGGGCCGAGGTTGAAAAACTGTTTTTT | CASSLAKGAEVEKLFF
TRBD2 | TRBJ2-2 | NA | TRBV27 | TGTGCCAGCACCCTGTGGGGGGGCACCGGGGAGCTGTTTTTT | CASTLWGGTGELFF
NA | TRBJ1-5 | NA | TRBV5-1 | TGCGCCAGCAGCTTGGGGGGAGGAAACAATCAGCCCCAGCATTTT | CASSLGGGNNQPQHF
TRBD1 | TRBJ1-3 | NA | TRBV6-2/TRBV6-3 | TGTGCCAGCAGCCTGGGCTATGGGACAGCGAACCACGAATTCTCTGGAAACACCATATATTTT | CASSLGYGTANHEFSGNTIYF
NA | TRBJ1-3 | NA | TRBV5-1 | TGCGCCAGCAGCCCTGGCTTATTAGGAAACACCATATATTTT | CASSPGLLGNTIYF
TRBD2 | TRBJ2-3 | NA | TRBV7-3 | TGTGCCAGCAGCTTCCCACCAGGACTAGCGGGAGTTTCTGGCACAGATACGCAGTATTTT | CASSFPPGLAGVSGTDTQYF
TRBD1 | TRBJ2-7 | NA | TRBV5-1 | TGCGCCAGCAGCCCAACAGGGGACAGGGCCTACGAGCAGTACTTC | CASSPTGDRAYEQYF
TRBD1 | TRBJ1-1 | NA | TRBV27 | TGTGCCAGCAGTTTATACGACAGGGGGCAGAACACTGAAGCTTTCTTT | CASSLYDRGQNTEAFF
NA | TRBJ1-4 | NA | TRBV6-5 | TGTGCCACCCAATTACAGGGAAATGACAACGAAAAACTGTTTTTT | CATQLQGNDNEKLFF
TRBD1 | TRBJ2-5 | NA | TRBV4-1 | TGCGCCAGCAGCCTCGGGACAGCCTGGGGGGAGACCCAGTACTTC | CASSLGTAWGETQYF
TRBD1 | TRBJ2-1 | once | TRBV6-5 | TGTGCCAGCAGTTATGGCAGGGGGAGATACAATGAGCAGTTCTTC | CASSYGRGRYNEQFF
TRBD1 | TRBJ1-1 | few | TRBV6-2/TRBV6-3 | TGTGCCAGCAGTTACCCCGGGACAGTGAACACTGAAGCTTTCTTT | CASSYPGTVNTEAFF
TRBD1 | TRBJ1-4 | NA | TRBV11-3 | TGTGCCAGCAGCTTAGCAGGGGGTTATGAAAAACTGTTTTTT | CASSLAGGYEKLFF
NA | TRBJ1-1 | NA | TRBV3-1/TRBV3-2 | TGTGCCAGCAGCCACCTTGGGGCGAACACTGAAGCTTTCTTT | CASSHLGANTEAFF
TRBD2 | TRBJ2-1 | NA | TRBV2 | TGTGCCAGCGGCGCGCTACTAGCGGGAGTGAATGAGCAGTTCTTC | CASGALLAGVNEQFF
NA | TRBJ1-5 | NA | TRBV6-2/TRBV6-3 | TGTGCCAGCAGCAAACAGGGTGGGAGCAATCAGCCCCAGCATTTT | CASSKQGGSNQPQHF
NA | TRBJ2-1 | NA | TRBV11-3 | TGTGCCAGCAGCTCCGTAGCCCGGGGGGCCACGAATGAGCAGTTCTTC | CASSSVARGATNEQFF
TRBD2 | TRBJ2-1 | NA | TRBV3-1/TRBV3-2 | TGTGCCAGCAGCCAAGAGAGACTAGCGGGAGGGTGGGATGAGCAGTTCTTC | CASSQERLAGGWDEQFF
TRBD1 | TRBJ1-3 | NA | TRBV18 | TGTGCCAGCTCACCACCGGGACAGGGGACGAAACCCGCTGGAAACACCATATATTTT | CASSPPGQGTKPAGNTIYF
NA | TRBJ2-4 | few | TRBV21-1 | TGTGCCAGCAGCAAAGGGGTTGGAGGGGCCAAAAACATTCAGTACTTC | CASSKGVGGAKNIQYF
TRBD1 | TRBJ1-1 | once | TRBV9 | TGTGCCAGCAGCTCCGGGGACAGGCCTGAAGCTTTCTTT | CASSSGDRPEAFF
NA | TRBJ1-2 | NA | TRBV12-3/TRBV12-4 | TGTGCCAGCAGCCCGGGCTATGGCTACACCTTC | CASSPGYGYTF
NA | TRBJ1-6 | NA | TRBV3-1/TRBV3-2 | TGTGCCAGCAGCCAGGGGGGTGGCAGGCCTTCTTCACCCCTCCACTTT | CASSQGGGRPSSPLHF
TRBD1 | TRBJ2-7 | NA | TRBV7-2 | TGTGCCAGCAGCTCCCGGACAGGGAGCTCCTACGAGCAGTACTTC | CASSSRTGSSYEQYF
TRBD1 | TRBJ1-2 | NA | TRBV4-1 | TGCGCCAGCAGCCAAGAACCCGACAGGGCGTACTATGGCTACACCTTC | CASSQEPDRAYYGYTF
NA | TRBJ1-1 | NA | TRBV29-1 | TGCAGCTCGTGGGGGCCAGGGCAGAACACTGAAGCTTTCTTT | CSSWGPGQNTEAFF
TRBD2 | TRBJ2-1 | NA | TRBV6-5 | TGTGCCAGCAGTTACTCTAGCGGGAGGAGGAATGAGCAGTTCTTC | CASSYSSGRRNEQFF